The 23 T cell receptor beta chains reported below all come from one sample, sequenced in a study of T-cell memory formation after mild COVID-19. Each CDR3 protein is one row after TCRdb ran MiXCR on the 5' RACE reads. This table holds about 340,000 distinct CDR3 sequences, about 20% found once. Sequencing was carried out using PBMCs or a T cell subset sorted from them (not recorded which). The receptors derive from a man aged 18 to 29 who had mild COVID-19 (a few samples of this study predate the infection). Cell type and time point are not known.

This rearrangement joins TRBV6-5 to TRBJ2-3; D is uncertain. The CDR3 totals 13 residues. V was clipped by 2 bases and J by 4 bases, with 7 bases between them. Germline values: CDR1 MNHEY, CDR2 SVGAGI. The CDR3 sequence: CASSYLVADTQYF. CDR3 nucleotide sequence: TGTGCCAGCAGTTACCTGGTGGCAGATACGCAGTATTTT.

At least ten counts were recorded for this clonotype. This chain uses TRBV6-5 with TRBJ2-7; 7 nucleotides match TRBD1. Germline trimming cut 3 bases from V and 4 bases from J; bases unmatched to any gene: 6. CDR3 length: 14 amino acids. Germline CDR1 reads MNHEY; CDR2 reads SVGAGI. CDR3 DNA sequence: TGTGCCAGCAGTTATAGGGGGCTTGGGTACGAGCAGTACTTC. Translation gives CASSYRGLGYEQYF.

As to this clonotype: The junction shows a germline mismatch at one end, possibly a read error. V gene TRBV20-1 combines with J gene TRBJ2-7; no reliable D call. Germline V gives CDR1 DFQATT, CDR2 SNEGSKA (reference sequence). The length of the CDR3 is 11 residues. The CDR3 coding sequence is TGCAGTGCGAGAGAAGATTACGAGCAGTACTTC. Amino acids: CSAREDYEQYF.

This clonotype turned up a few times. The rearrangement joins TRBV6-2 or TRBV6-3 to TRBJ2-3; D is undetermined. The CDR3 is made up of 12 amino acids. CDR1 is MNHEY, CDR2 SVGEGT, per germline. V lost 1 base and J 7 bases, leaving 6 bases between the germline ends. The CDR3 sequence is CASSYLVHTQYF. CDR3 sequence (DNA): TGTGCCAGCAGTTACTTGGTCCATACGCAGTATTTT.

The chain links TRBV7-2 to TRBJ2-3, with D possibly being TRBD1 (6 bases). With 1 base removed from V and 6 bases from J, the gap between germline ends came to 11 bases. The CDR3 is 14 residues long. Looked up from germline, CDR1 is SGHTA and CDR2 is FQGNSA. CDR3 sequence reads: CASSLDPQGDTQYF. As DNA, the CDR3 is TGTGCCAGCAGCTTAGACCCCCAGGGGGATACGCAGTATTTT.

This clonotype was observed a few times. This chain joins TRBV7-2 and TRBJ2-2; D is possibly TRBD2 (5 bases). The CDR3 sequence is 15 residues long. Germline CDR1 reads SGHTA; CDR2 reads FQGNSA. Trimming removed 5 bases from V and 1 base from J, with 11 bases in between. The CDR3 DNA is TGTGCCAGCAGCCGACCGGCGGGGAACACCGGGGAGCTGTTTTTT. As protein: CASSRPAGNTGELFF.

V usage is TRBV5-5 and J usage is TRBJ2-7, with 8 positions matching TRBD1. In germline, CDR1 is SGHKS, CDR2 YYEKEE (reference sequence). V was clipped by 7 bases and J by 5 bases; unmatched bases: 11. The CDR3 runs 14 residues. CDR3 DNA sequence: TGTGCCAGCTCACTTCAGGGGGCTCTCAACGAGCAGTACTTC. Amino acids: CASSLQGALNEQYF.

The chain carries TRBV5-1 and TRBJ1-4; D ambiguous. The V end lost 0 bases, the J end lost 6 bases, and 9 bases lay between the germline ends. Germline V gene data show CDR1 as SGHRS and CDR2 as YFSETQ. CDR3 length equals 14 residues. The CDR3 nucleotides read TGCGCCAGCAGCTTGGACACGACGGATGAAAAACTGTTTTTT. Its protein product is CASSLDTTDEKLFF.

This chain uses TRBV29-1 with TRBJ1-1; D perhaps matches TRBD1 (5 bases). Trimming shortened V by 2 bases and J by 6 bases, and 13 bases separated the two germline ends. This CDR3 region has 13 residues. Per germline, CDR1 SQVTM and CDR2 ANQGSEA. The CDR3 loop is CSVETRGRPEAFF. CDR3 bases: TGCAGCGTTGAAACTAGGGGCAGGCCTGAAGCTTTCTTT.

This sequence joins TRBV4-3 and TRBJ2-1, with D tentatively TRBD2 (6 bases). Trimming pared 4 bases from V and 16 bases from J, leaving 8 bases between. Germline V gives CDR1 LGHNA, CDR2 YSLEER. The CDR3 is made up of 9 amino acids. The CDR3 coding sequence is TGCGCCAGCAGCCCGGGACTCTTCTTC. It yields the protein CASSPGLFF.

In this sample, this clonotype turned up a few times. The chain uses TRBV20-1 and TRBJ2-7; 9 bases are shared with TRBD2. The CDR3 consists of 15 residues. Germline CDR1 reads DFQATT; CDR2 reads SNEGSKA (reference sequence). V shed 6 bases, J shed 3 bases, and the junction held 12 bases outside the gene matches. CDR3 DNA sequence: TGCAGTGCCAATCCCCTAGCGGGGTCTAGCTACGAGCAGTACTTC. This encodes CSANPLAGSSYEQYF.

The chain joins TRBV7-8 to TRBJ1-2; 10 positions match TRBD1. Trimming removed 1 base from V and 3 bases from J; junction bases left unmatched: 2. The CDR3 sequence is 15 residues long. CDR1 SGHVS and CDR2 FQNEAQ come from the germline V gene. The CDR3 protein is CASSLGGQGYYGYTF. The CDR3 region has the DNA TGTGCCAGCAGCTTAGGGGGACAGGGGTACTATGGCTACACCTTC.

The V and J genes are TRBV18 and TRBJ2-3; 7 bases line up with TRBD2. With 0 bases clipped from V and 0 bases from J, the junction kept 6 bases outside the gene matches. The germline V gene encodes CDR1 KGHSH and CDR2 LQKENI. CDR3 size: 17 residues. The CDR3 region has the DNA TGTGCCAGCTCACCACCTACGACTAGCCAGAGCACAGATACGCAGTATTTT. Translated: CASSPPTTSQSTDTQYF.

This clonotype showed up many times. V usage is TRBV6-2 or TRBV6-3 and J usage is TRBJ2-5; D uncertain. CDR1 is MNHEY and CDR2 is SVGEGT in the germline V gene. The CDR3 runs to 11 residues. The V gene lost 6 bases and the J gene lost 1 base, with 3 bases spanning the gap. The CDR3 spells CASRRQETQYF. CDR3 coding DNA: TGTGCCAGCAGACGCCAAGAGACCCAGTACTTC.

This rearrangement joins TRBV29-1 to TRBJ2-7, with 7 bases that match TRBD2. Germline V gene lookup returns CDR1 SQVTM and CDR2 ANQGSEA. CDR3 length: 12 amino acids. V gave up 4 bases and J gave up 4 bases; unmatched junction bases: 4. CDR3 sequence reads: CSVAREGYEQYF. CDR3 DNA sequence: TGCAGCGTTGCCAGGGAGGGATACGAGCAGTACTTC.

This clonotype was seen a few times. This rearrangement joins TRBV14 to TRBJ1-1; D unresolved. V lost 4 bases and J lost 5, with 14 bases in between. The germline CDR1 and CDR2 sequences are SGHDN and FVKESK. This CDR3 contains 14 residues. The CDR3: CASSRGTPRTEAFF. DNA for the CDR3: TGTGCCAGCAGCCGCGGCACACCGAGGACTGAAGCTTTCTTT.

This clonotype was seen only a few times. The chain has TRBV4-3 and TRBJ2-1; 8 bases align to TRBD1. This CDR3 is built from 16 residues. Germline CDR1 and CDR2: LGHNA and YSLEER. The J segment lost 11 bases and the V segment lost 1 base, leaving 13 bases of the junction unmatched. The CDR3: CASSQGEDRAFEKQFF. DNA for the CDR3: TGCGCCAGCAGCCAAGGTGAGGACAGGGCGTTCGAGAAGCAGTTCTTC.

The chain recombines TRBV20-1 with TRBJ2-3, with no clear D. V was pared by 0 bases and J by 3 bases, with 7 bases between. Germline V CDR1 and CDR2: DFQATT, SNEGSKA (reference sequence). CDR3 size: 13 residues. CDR3 region: CSARDTTTDTQYF. CDR3 in DNA: TGCAGTGCTAGAGATACGACTACAGATACGCAGTATTTT.

This sequence joins TRBV20-1 and TRBJ2-5; the match to TRBD2 covers 8 bases. Germline V lookup: CDR1 DFQATT, CDR2 SNEGSKA (reference sequence). J lost 2 bases, V lost 5 bases, and 4 bases had no gene match. The CDR3 covers 13 residues. CDR3 protein: CSAPTSVQETQYF. CDR3 in DNA: TGCAGTGCTCCGACTAGCGTACAAGAGACCCAGTACTTC.

This rearrangement joins TRBV12-3 or TRBV12-4 to TRBJ2-7, with a tentative D call TRBD1 (9 bases). Trimming removed 6 bases from V and 2 bases from J, with 20 bases in between. The CDR3 has 16 amino acids. CDR3 protein: CASSPTGGDRAYEQYF. The CDR3 coding sequence is TGTGCCAGCAGCCCCACGGGAGGGGACAGGGCCTACGAGCAGTACTTC.

This clonotype was observed a few times. V gene TRBV4-1 combines with J gene TRBJ1-5; 7 bases line up with TRBD1. The CDR3 contains 15 residues. V shed 1 base and J 9 bases; nucleotides not matched to a gene: 9. Germline V gives CDR1 MGHRA, CDR2 YSYEKL. The CDR3 region is CASSQGQGTSWPQHF. The CDR3 DNA is TGCGCCAGCAGCCAAGGACAGGGCACGTCTTGGCCCCAGCATTTT.

This clonotype was seen more than once but under ten times. The V gene is TRBV4-1, the J gene TRBJ2-2, with D maybe TRBD2 (7 bases). The CDR3 covers 15 residues. Germline CDR1 and CDR2: MGHRA and YSYEKL. The germline V and J ends were trimmed by 5 bases and 6 bases, with 16 bases remaining between them. The CDR3 bases are TGCGCCAGCAGCAGGGTTGGGGGGGCCGCCGGGGAGCTGTTTTTT. Residues: CASSRVGGAAGELFF.

This clonotype was observed many times. V is TRBV5-1 and J is TRBJ2-7; tentatively, D is TRBD1 (6 bases). Trimming pared 1 base from V and 2 bases from J, leaving 10 bases between. This CDR3 has 14 amino acids. The germline CDR1 and CDR2 sequences are SGHRS and YFSETQ. The CDR3 is CASSLKDSAYEQYF. The CDR3 DNA reads as TGCGCCAGCAGCTTGAAGGACAGCGCCTACGAGCAGTACTTC.